This TCR beta chain was observed in a study of OX40 agonist ivuxolimab in advanced cancers. With regard to the full study: Ivuxolimab, which targeted the costimulatory receptor OX40 (CD134), was an agonistic, fully human IgG2 monoclonal antibody. Patients were allowed to have had prior anti-PD-1, anti-PD-L1 or anti-CTLA-4 therapy, and around 40% of the dose-escalation patients had previously received checkpoint inhibitors. The purpose of peripheral TCRbeta sequencing was to test whether ivuxolimab changed TCR sequence diversity and led to clonal T-cell expansion. Of the roughly 50 dose-escalation patients, hepatocellular carcinoma was present in 19, melanoma in approximately 15, renal cell carcinoma in 9 and head and neck cancer in 9. The monotherapy dose-escalation portion (N of about 50 patients) of the phase I ivuxolimab trial is reported in the paper. Partial responses were achieved by three dose-escalation patients, of whom one had hepatocellular carcinoma and two had cutaneous melanoma. In the dose-escalation cohort, 82.7% of patients were male, and the mean age was approximately 64 years, with a range of about 23 to 90. Intravenous ivuxolimab was administered to patients every 2 weeks at six dose levels: 0.01, 0.1, 0.3, 1.5, 3 and 10 mg/kg.

General study outcomes and caveats: At doses of 0.1 to 3.0 mg/kg, clonal expansion of both CD4+ and CD8+ T cells in blood was seen between baseline and week 6. Low levels of normalized T-cell clonal expansion were also shown by some nonresponding patients. After ivuxolimab, expanded clones were on average more numerous among CD8+ T cells than among CD4+ T cells. Antigen specificity was not determined for the clonally expanded peripheral T cells. In partial responders in the 0.1-3.0 mg/kg groups, normalized peripheral clonal expansion was found to be among the lowest, especially among CD8+ T cells.

The junction carries 9 bases between V and J, which are trimmed by 2 bases and 10 bases respectively. Including the terminal cysteine and phenylalanine, the CDR3 comprises 12 residues. Only CDR3 DNA is held: 36 bases, read in frame from base 1. Via the germline V gene (reference sequence), CDR1 is SEHNR and CDR2 FQNEAQ. In its sample, this clone was seen once. It has no known antigen specificity. Base qualities were left out, and no much larger clone turns up one base away. Genomic DNA was isolated from the sorted cells so that the TCRbeta CDR3 region could be sequenced. TCRbeta CDR3 regions were sequenced using the immunoSEQ Assay. The immuneACCESS repertoire file appears here via TCRdb, limited to in-frame rearrangements. These files lack a portion of the clones; in checked studies, under half of the deficit traces to unresolved V genes, and the cause of the others is not known. The sample records 90,000 or so clones, about 93% of which are singletons. The ten largest clones add up to 0.7% to 1% of the sample.

The trial excluded patients who had a history of autoimmune disease or who were on systemic immunosuppression. In every dose cohort, peripheral blood was drawn for TCR sequencing at baseline, cycle 4 day 1, and cycle 7 day 1. Samples came from an open-label, multicenter, first-in-human phase I dose-escalation trial of ivuxolimab. Adults with locally advanced or metastatic head and neck squamous cell, hepatocellular, melanoma or renal cell carcinoma were enrolled in the trial. Before TCR sequencing, CD4+ and CD8+ T cells were separately sorted from peripheral blood. This specimen consisted of CD4+ or CD8+ T cells sorted from blood, obtained in a trial of the OX40 agonist ivuxolimab. This TCR came from an adult with an advanced solid tumor such as melanoma, head and neck, liver or kidney cancer. The sequence joins TRBV7-9 to TRBJ2-1; a confident D gene designation cannot be given. The nucleotides are TGTGCCAGCAGCTTAAACTCCGACGAGCAGTTCTTC. Its protein reads: CASSLNSDEQFF.